Listed here are 29 T cell receptor beta chains from one sample, sequenced in a study of shared clonotypes between healthy human individuals. Some clones are missing from TCRdb's copy, which holds only in-frame ones; the method was immunoSEQ multiplex PCR. The repertoire has 2 million to 2.5 million clones, roughly 93% of them found once; the top ten carry about 0.37%. The sample consisted of naive CD4+ T cells from PBMCs. Subset reported: CD45RA+ positively selected. The receptors were sampled from a man younger than 30 in good health. Some clones in this sample may be carry-over from other donors' samples.

This chain links TRBV6-1 with TRBJ2-1; D is possibly TRBD1 or TRBD2 (5 bases each). The length of the CDR3 is 15 residues. The V gene lost 6 bases and the J gene lost 5 bases, with 17 bases spanning the gap. Germline CDR1 and CDR2: MNHNS and SASEGT. CDR3 sequence reads: CASRPGAGPHNEQFF. The DNA for the CDR3 is TGTGCCAGCAGGCCCGGGGCAGGACCGCACAATGAGCAGTTCTTC.

The rearrangement uses TRBV11-2 and TRBJ2-5; D may be TRBD2 (7 bases). Trimming took 3 bases from V and 5 from J, leaving 16 bases between them. The CDR3 is made up of 15 amino acids. The germline V gene encodes CDR1 SGHAT and CDR2 FQNNGV. The DNA for the CDR3 is TGTGCCAGCAGCTTTGGGGCGGGGGCTGGGGAGACCCAGTACTTC. It is translated as CASSFGAGAGETQYF.

Turning to this clone: Other DNA sequences of this sample code for an identical CDR3. The rearrangement joins TRBV6-6 to TRBJ2-5; a weak D match, TRBD2 (6 bases). V dropped 6 bases and J dropped 4 bases, with 9 bases sitting between them. The germline CDR1 and CDR2 sequences are MNHNY and SVGAGI (reference sequence). The CDR3 has 12 amino acids. The CDR3 here is CASRGGGETQYF. The CDR3 DNA follows: TGTGCCAGCAGGGGGGGAGGAGAGACCCAGTACTTC.

This chain links TRBV6-5 with TRBJ2-2; the D gene could be TRBD1 or TRBD2 (5 bases each). Germline CDR1 MNHEY, CDR2 SVGAGI. The CDR3 contains 14 residues. With 6 bases removed from V and 5 bases from J, the gap between germline ends came to 13 bases. The CDR3 DNA reads as TGTGCCAGCAGGGACTCAGGGCTGACCGGGGAGCTGTTTTTT. The encoded protein is CASRDSGLTGELFF.

V is TRBV9 and J is TRBJ2-3; the D call may be TRBD1 or TRBD2 (5 bases each). Germline-derived CDR1 and CDR2 are SGDLS and YYNGEE. V gave up 4 bases and J gave up 2 bases, with 17 bases separating them. The CDR3 is 16 amino acids. The CDR3 DNA is TGTGCCAGCAGCCCCCACGGGACGGCCACCACAGATACGCAGTATTTT. Protein sequence: CASSPHGTATTDTQYF.

The chain combines TRBV5-5 with TRBJ2-7; the match to TRBD1 covers 10 bases. From germline, CDR1 is SGHKS and CDR2 YYEKEE (reference sequence). This CDR3 has 16 residues. V lost 0 bases, J lost 2 bases, and 5 bases stayed unmatched. CDR3 nucleotides: TGTGCCAGCAGCTTGGCCTCCGGGACAGGGGCCTACGAGCAGTACTTC. Protein sequence: CASSLASGTGAYEQYF.

Notes on this clone: The same CDR3 is also encoded by other DNA sequences in this sample. This rearrangement joins TRBV28 to TRBJ1-5; D is unresolved. The germline V gene encodes CDR1 MDHEN and CDR2 SYDVKM. The V gene lost 4 bases and the J gene lost 4 bases, with 5 bases spanning the gap. This CDR3 region has 12 residues. CDR3 DNA: TGTGCCAGCAGTTCTCGAAATCAGCCCCAGCATTTT. It translates to CASSSRNQPQHF.

The chain carries TRBV30 and TRBJ1-4, with D perhaps TRBD1 (6 bases). This CDR3 contains 16 residues. Germline values: CDR1 GTSNPN, CDR2 SVGIG (reference sequence). V lost 1 base and J 10 bases, leaving 22 bases between the germline ends. The CDR3 loop reads CAWSDPGQLLVVKLFF. The CDR3 nucleotides read TGTGCCTGGAGTGACCCCGGACAGCTACTCGTGGTAAAACTGTTTTTT.

This clone was observed a single time. This chain connects TRBV30 to TRBJ1-2; D possibly corresponds to TRBD1 (6 bases). With 2 bases removed from V and 6 bases from J, the gap between germline ends came to 31 bases. CDR1 GTSNPN and CDR2 SVGIG come from the germline V gene (reference sequence). The CDR3 spans 19 residues. CDR3 DNA: TGTGCCTGGAGTAAAAGGCGTATTACGGGGGGCCCTCCCGACGATGGCTACACCTTC. Its translation is CAWSKRRITGGPPDDGYTF.

The CDR3 bases are TGTGCCAGCAGCTTAGGAGGGGGAAGCGGCTACACCTTC. It codes for CASSLGGGSGYTF. The chain has TRBV7-2 and TRBJ1-2; tentatively, D is TRBD1 (6 bases). The V and J ends lost 1 base and 8 bases respectively, with 11 bases between them. CDR1 is SGHTA and CDR2 is FQGNSA in the germline V gene. The CDR3 covers 13 residues.

This sequence joins TRBV2 and TRBJ2-1; D unresolved. The CDR3 runs to 11 residues. The germline V gene has CDR1 SNHLY and CDR2 FYNNEI. V was shortened by 9 bases and J by 6 bases, with 9 bases between the two germline ends. CDR3 DNA sequence: TGTGCCAGTGAGACGGGCAATGAGCAGTTCTTC. Amino acids: CASETGNEQFF. Complete variable domain (other parts from reference TRBV2 and TRBJ2-1): EPEVTQTPSHQVTQMGQEVILRCVPISNHLYFYWYRQILGQKVEFLVSFYNNEISEKSEIFDDQFSVERPDGSNFTLKIRSTKLEDSAMYFCASETGNEQFFGPGTRLTVL.

Of note for this clone: The sample holds other DNA sequences that translate to the same CDR3. J is TRBJ2-2 and V is TRBV11-3; D is unresolved. The CDR3 is made up of 12 amino acids. V lost 5 bases and J 5 bases, leaving 6 bases between the germline ends. Germline CDR1 reads SGHNT; CDR2 reads YENEEA. The CDR3: CASSPRTGELFF. Written as DNA, the CDR3 is TGTGCCAGCAGCCCCCGAACCGGGGAGCTGTTTTTT.

The chain is built from TRBV19 and TRBJ1-5; D is ambiguous. The V gene lost 3 bases and the J gene lost 4 bases, with 10 bases spanning the gap. The CDR3 consists of 14 residues. CDR1 and CDR2 (germline): LNHDA, SQIVND (reference sequence). CDR3: CASSMSNSNQPQHF. The CDR3 DNA is TGTGCCAGTAGTATGTCCAACTCTAATCAGCCCCAGCATTTT. The full variable domain, in which reference TRBV19 and TRBJ1-5 provide the parts outside the CDR3, is DGGITQSPKYLFRKEGQNVTLSCEQNLNHDAMYWYRQDPGQGLRLIYYSQIVNDFQKGDIAEGYSVSREKKESFPLTVTSAQKNPTAFYLCASSMSNSNQPQHFGDGTRLSIL.

The rearrangement joins TRBV5-1 to TRBJ1-3; the D is unclear. Germline values: CDR1 SGHRS, CDR2 YFSETQ. This CDR3 region has 16 residues. Trimming took 0 bases from V and 0 from J, leaving 10 bases between them. The CDR3 sequence is CASSLVSGNSGNTIYF. The CDR3 DNA follows: TGCGCCAGCAGCTTGGTGTCCGGGAACTCTGGAAACACCATATATTTT.

This clone was recorded once. V and J are TRBV28 and TRBJ2-7; 15 bases line up with TRBD2. This CDR3 has 19 residues. The J segment lost 4 bases and the V segment lost 4 bases, leaving 14 bases of the junction unmatched. Germline V gene data show CDR1 as MDHEN and CDR2 as SYDVKM. CDR3: CASSSSTQGLAGGWYEQYF. The CDR3 nucleotides are TGTGCCAGCAGTTCTTCAACCCAGGGACTAGCGGGAGGATGGTACGAGCAGTACTTC.

J is TRBJ2-3 and V is TRBV11-2, with D perhaps matching TRBD1 or TRBD2 (6 bases each). This CDR3 spans 19 amino acids. The germline V and J ends were trimmed by 5 bases and 0 bases, with 24 bases remaining between them. Germline V gene sequence: CDR1 SGHAT, CDR2 FQNNGV. CDR3 nucleotide sequence: TGTGCCAGCAGCCACTACCACAGGGAGGCGACCTCTAGCACAGATACGCAGTATTTT. This codes for CASSHYHREATSSTDTQYF.

J is TRBJ1-1 and V is TRBV11-2; possibly TRBD1 for D (5 bases). CDR1 is SGHAT, CDR2 FQNNGV, per germline. V lost 1 base to trimming and J lost 1 base, with 10 bases between them. The CDR3 consists of 15 residues. The CDR3 spells CASSLVGAPNTEAFF. The CDR3 DNA reads as TGTGCCAGCAGCTTAGTCGGGGCCCCGAACACTGAAGCTTTCTTT. Full variable domain (rest looked up from reference TRBV11-2 and TRBJ1-1): EAGVAQSPRYKIIEKRQSVAFWCNPISGHATLYWYQQILGQGPKLLIQFQNNGVVDDSQLPKDRFSAERLKGVDSTLKIQPAKLEDSAVYLCASSLVGAPNTEAFFGQGTRLTVV.

The chain recombines TRBV7-9 with TRBJ2-3, with 7 positions matching TRBD2. The CDR3 is made up of 15 amino acids. The J segment lost 1 base and the V segment lost 7 bases, leaving 8 bases of the junction unmatched. CDR1 and CDR2 (germline): SEHNR, FQNEAQ (reference sequence). The CDR3 spells CASTPGLAGTDTQYF. The CDR3, as DNA: TGTGCCAGCACCCCTGGGCTAGCGGGCACAGATACGCAGTATTTT.

The chain carries TRBV2 and TRBJ2-5, with D maybe TRBD2 (6 bases). Germline values: CDR1 SNHLY, CDR2 FYNNEI. This CDR3 is built from 11 residues. Deletions cut 6 bases from V and 11 bases from J, with 13 bases between. The CDR3 nucleotides are TGTGCCAGCAGCTGGACGGGGGAGCAGTACTTC. Amino acids: CASSWTGEQYF.

This sequence joins TRBV9 and TRBJ1-2; D gene uncertain. Germline CDR1 is SGDLS and CDR2 is YYNGEE. V was clipped by 7 bases and J by 3 bases, with 10 bases between them. The CDR3 is 12 amino acids. CDR3 sequence reads: CASSTRDYGYTF. Here the CDR3 DNA reads TGTGCCAGCTCCACACGTGACTATGGCTACACCTTC.

This chain uses TRBV2 with TRBJ2-1, with D unresolved. Germline V gene lookup returns CDR1 SNHLY and CDR2 FYNNEI. V dropped 3 bases and J dropped 10 bases, with 13 bases sitting between them. The CDR3 extends over 13 amino acids. For the CDR3, the DNA is TGTGCCAGCAGTGACGAATCCCCTTGGGAGCAGTTCTTC. It is translated as CASSDESPWEQFF.

V and J are TRBV27 and TRBJ2-5; 7 nucleotides line up with TRBD1. This CDR3 is built from 14 residues. Germline V gene lookup returns CDR1 MNHEY and CDR2 SMNVEV (reference sequence). V shed 6 bases and J 2 bases; nucleotides not matched to a gene: 6. The CDR3, as DNA: TGTGCCAGCAGCCCGGGACAGAGACAAGAGACCCAGTACTTC. This sequence encodes CASSPGQRQETQYF.

This clone appeared once. This chain joins TRBV6-1 and TRBJ2-2, with D perhaps TRBD1 (6 bases). This CDR3 is built from 14 residues. Germline loops: CDR1 MNHNS, CDR2 SASEGT. Trimming stripped 8 bases from V and 5 bases from J, with 15 bases between. CDR3 bases: TGTGCCAGCCATGGGGACACTAGGACCGGGGAGCTGTTTTTT. It encodes CASHGDTRTGELFF.

This rearrangement joins TRBV4-3 to TRBJ1-3; 7 nucleotides line up with TRBD1. Germline V gene lookup returns CDR1 LGHNA and CDR2 YSLEER. This CDR3 is built from 13 residues. Trimming took 5 bases from V and 4 from J; bases not matched to a gene: 2. This chain's CDR3 is CASSEQGGNTIYF. The CDR3 region has the DNA TGCGCCAGCAGCGAACAGGGGGGAAACACCATATATTTT.

The rearrangement joins TRBV5-4 to TRBJ1-2; D possibly corresponds to TRBD1 (5 bases). The germline V and J ends were trimmed by 4 bases and 6 bases, with 22 bases remaining between them. In germline, CDR1 is SGHNT, CDR2 YYREEE (reference sequence). There are 16 residues in the CDR3. The CDR3 loop reads CASSPKPGKGEDGYTF. The CDR3 DNA reads TGTGCCAGCAGCCCCAAACCGGGGAAAGGGGAGGATGGCTACACCTTC.

This chain connects TRBV5-1 to TRBJ2-3; TRBD1 matches at 7 bases. Germline V lookup: CDR1 SGHRS, CDR2 YFSETQ. This CDR3 region has 14 residues. V lost 4 bases to trimming and J lost 4 bases; unmatched junction nucleotides: 6. The chain's CDR3 is CASSLSTGADTQYF. CDR3 bases: TGCGCCAGCAGCCTCAGTACAGGGGCAGATACGCAGTATTTT.

The chain combines TRBV6-4 with TRBJ2-7; either TRBD1 or TRBD2 may fit D (6 bases each). This CDR3 is 15 amino acids long. With 4 bases removed from V and 5 bases from J, the gap between germline ends came to 18 bases. Germline values: CDR1 MRHNA, CDR2 SNTAGT. Here the CDR3 DNA reads TGTGCCAGCAGTGCCTCGGGGGCGGGACGGAACGAGCAGTACTTC. This gives the protein CASSASGAGRNEQYF.

In this sample, this clone turned up a few times. The rearrangement uses TRBV21-1 and TRBJ1-2; the D segment call TRBD1 is taken from the table without a DNA check. TRBV21-1 is given as a pseudogene. This CDR3 region has 15 residues. The CDR3 coding sequence is TGTGCCAGCAGCACAAATCTAAGCAGGGGTTATGGCTACACCTTC. It encodes CASSTNLSRGYGYTF.

DNA for the CDR3: TGTGCCAGCAGCCAGGCTCCCAGCGCTTACAATGAGCAGTTCTTC. Protein sequence: CASSQAPSAYNEQFF. The chain carries TRBV4-2 and TRBJ2-1; D unclear. Germline assignment: CDR1 LGHNA and CDR2 YNFKEQ. The CDR3 totals 15 residues. The V end was cut by 3 bases, the J end by 4 bases, with 13 bases between.